A selection of T cell receptor beta chains follows, all from one sample in a study of cytomegalovirus exposure and HLA in healthy donors. Clones were read by immunoSEQ multiplex PCR, and TCRdb kept only the in-frame ones, dropping some. The data show about 180,000 clones, with almost 85% seen just once and around 0.52% held by the top ten. What was sequenced was PBMCs. The source of these receptors is a woman aged 45-65 years in good health and CMV-seronegative. Both conserved end residues are part of each CDR3. D genes are given only for firm matches. The size field is filled for only some rows; it gives once, few, many or a size class.

d_call,j_call,clone_size,v_call,cdr3_length,cdr3_aa,cdr3_nt
TRBD1,TRBJ2-7,-,TRBV7-2,16,CASSPSPGTGPYEQYF,TGTGCCAGCAGCCCTTCCCCCGGGACAGGACCCTACGAGCAGTACTTC
TRBD2,TRBJ2-1,-,TRBV29-1,17,CSTQRGLAGYSYNEQFF,TGCAGCACTCAACGCGGGCTAGCGGGATACTCCTACAATGAGCAGTTCTTC
-,TRBJ2-2,-,TRBV27,17,CASSSRNPGQNTGELFF,TGTGCCAGCAGTTCCCGAAATCCGGGACAAAACACCGGGGAGCTGTTTTTT
-,TRBJ2-7,-,TRBV5-1,14,CASSLAGSSYEQYF,TGCGCCAGCAGCTTGGCCGGGAGCTCCTACGAGCAGTACTTC
TRBD1,TRBJ1-2,-,TRBV4-1,16,CASSQPVWTGNYGYTF,TGCGCCAGCAGCCAACCGGTGTGGACAGGGAACTATGGCTACACCTTC
-,TRBJ2-7,once,TRBV12-5,17,CASGLVRGYGSSYEQYF,TGTGCTAGTGGTTTGGTACGCGGTTATGGGAGTTCCTACGAGCAGTACTTC
-,TRBJ2-5,-,TRBV4-1,15,CASSQLGPTKIPQYF,TGCGCCAGCAGCCAGCTCGGGCCGACTAAGATCCCCCAGTACTTC
TRBD2,TRBJ2-3,few,TRBV19,16,CASRDFSGRAPDTQYF,TGTGCCAGTAGGGACTTTAGCGGGAGGGCCCCAGATACGCAGTATTTT
-,TRBJ2-5,-,TRBV30,18,CAWNGGVKGGSGIETQYF,TGTGCCTGGAACGGGGGAGTCAAAGGAGGAAGTGGTATAGAGACCCAGTACTTC
TRBD1,TRBJ1-1,-,TRBV5-1,15,CASSLDRGRVGEAFF,TGCGCCAGCAGCTTGGACAGGGGAAGAGTGGGCGAAGCTTTCTTT
TRBD1,TRBJ1-2,once,TRBV30,16,CAWSRDRGFANYGYTF,TGTGCCTGGAGCCGGGACAGGGGATTTGCTAACTATGGCTACACCTTC
-,TRBJ2-7,-,TRBV2,11,CASKLEYEQYF,TGTGCCAGCAAGTTGGAGTACGAGCAGTACTTC
-,TRBJ2-1,-,TRBV27,15,CASSAHREGLDEQFF,TGTGCCAGCAGTGCCCACAGGGAGGGACTCGATGAGCAGTTCTTC
-,TRBJ1-2,-,TRBV7-2,13,CASSLGTVYGYTF,TGTGCCAGCAGCTTAGGGACAGTCTATGGCTACACCTTC
TRBD1,TRBJ2-3,-,TRBV9,15,CASSPRDSNTDTQYF,TGTGCCAGCAGCCCCCGGGACAGTAACACAGATACGCAGTATTTT
-,TRBJ1-1,-,TRBV2,13,CASNVEGGTEAFF,TGTGCCAGCAATGTAGAAGGGGGTACTGAAGCTTTCTTT
-,TRBJ1-6,-,TRBV30,14,CAWISRRSNSPLHF,TGTGCCTGGATAAGTAGGAGAAGTAATTCACCCCTCCACTTT
-,TRBJ1-1,-,TRBV6-6,16,CASSYGWGGQNTEAFF,TGTGCCAGCAGTTACGGCTGGGGGGGGCAGAACACTGAAGCTTTCTTT
-,TRBJ2-6,-,TRBV5-6,16,CASSSDWFSGANVLTF,TGTGCCAGCAGCTCGGACTGGTTCTCTGGGGCCAACGTCCTGACTTTC
-,TRBJ1-3,-,TRBV5-1,11,CASSSGNTIYF,TGCGCCAGTTCATCTGGAAACACCATATATTTT
TRBD1,TRBJ2-7,-,TRBV5-4,15,CASSARTGGAYEQYF,TGTGCCAGCAGCGCGCGGACAGGGGGGGCCTACGAGCAGTACTTC
TRBD2,TRBJ2-1,-,TRBV27,15,CASRGVAGEYDEQFF,TGTGCCAGCAGAGGCGTAGCGGGAGAATACGATGAGCAGTTCTTC
-,TRBJ1-4,-,TRBV5-1,16,CASSLAGQGQGEKLFF,TGCGCCAGCAGCTTGGCCGGGCAGGGGCAGGGTGAAAAACTGTTTTTT
-,TRBJ1-1,-,TRBV28,13,CASSPRTRLEAFF,TGTGCCAGCAGTCCCCGGACACGCCTTGAAGCTTTCTTT
-,TRBJ2-7,-,TRBV6-5,14,CASSYSEGPYEQYF,TGTGCCAGCAGTTACTCGGAGGGGCCCTACGAGCAGTACTTC
-,TRBJ1-2,-,TRBV28,13,CASSLLVSEGYTF,TGTGCCAGCAGTTTACTGGTATCGGAGGGCTACACCTTC
-,TRBJ2-7,-,TRBV6-1,15,CASNPTGSPAYEQYF,TGTGCCAGCAATCCCACCGGGAGCCCAGCTTACGAGCAGTACTTC
TRBD1,TRBJ2-2,-,TRBV6-5,13,CASSRQGAGELFF,TGTGCCAGCAGTCGACAGGGGGCCGGGGAGCTGTTTTTT
-,TRBJ1-2,-,TRBV5-5,13,CASLQGPNYGYTF,TGTGCCAGCCTACAGGGACCAAACTATGGCTACACCTTC
-,TRBJ2-3,-,TRBV11-2,16,CASSLGGGASTDTQYF,TGTGCCAGCAGCTTAGGTGGGGGCGCGAGCACAGATACGCAGTATTTT
-,TRBJ1-2,-,TRBV7-9,15,CASFGTLRANYGYTF,TGTGCCAGTTTCGGGACATTAAGAGCTAACTATGGCTACACCTTC
-,TRBJ1-2,-,TRBV14,13,CASSPGDRYGYTF,TGTGCCAGCAGCCCGGGGGACCGCTATGGCTACACCTTC
-,TRBJ1-2,-,TRBV7-8,14,CASSAAGWGGGYTF,TGTGCCAGCAGCGCAGCGGGGTGGGGAGGTGGCTACACCTTC